The clone carrying this TCR beta chain was seen a few times. This sample was included in a study of regulatory T cells in long-lasting Graves disease. As to time point: persistent/refractory GD, antithyroid drugs over 5 years with positive TRAb. The authors made the TCR library using RNA they extracted from PBMCs. Researchers made TCR beta libraries by using iRepertoire HTBI primers and running Arm-PCR on CDR3 regions. TCRdb ran MiXCR on the multiplex PCR reads and lists one entry per CDR3 protein. The data show fewer than 400,000 distinct CDR3 sequences, about 20% seen once. This sequence originates from a female donor with Graves disease. Sample: peripheral blood mononuclear cells (PBMCs), taken when the disease was refractory, from a patient treated with antithyroid drugs.

In DNA form, the CDR3 reads TGCAGTGCTGAGGAGGGAAGCAATCAGCCCCAGCATTTT. This sequence encodes CSAEEGSNQPQHF. V usage is TRBV20-1 and J usage is TRBJ1-5, with unresolved D. With 5 bases removed from V and 1 base from J, the gap between germline ends came to 9 bases. The germline gives CDR1 DFQATT, CDR2 SNEGSKA (reference sequence). The length of the CDR3 is 13 residues.